The rows below give T cell receptor beta chains drawn from one sample of a study of ipilimumab plus nivolumab after autologous stem cell transplantation. Libraries were prepared by immunoSEQ multiplex PCR; TCRdb keeps only in-frame clonotypes and omits some of them. The sample shows about 43,000 clones, about 88% of them seen only once. The specimen was PBMCs, collected in a trial of ipilimumab plus nivolumab as post-transplant consolidation. These TCRs come from a male donor with multiple myeloma. The conserved cysteine and the conserved F or W are not part of the CDR3 here. The size of a clone is reported for some rows only, either as once, few or many, or as a class for expanded clones.

>TRBJ2-1|.|TRBV11-3
ASSLEQGIGHEQF
>TRBJ1-1|.|TRBV5-1
ASSWGKETEAF
>TRBJ1-5|once|TRBV30
AWTKQGDQPQH
>TRBJ1-6|few|TRBV2
ASSARSSYNSPLH
>TRBJ2-6|.|TRBV29-1
SVDRAAGANVLT
>TRBJ1-2|.|TRBV7-6
ASSQGQPNYGYT
>TRBJ2-5|.|TRBV5-1
ASSSGTPQETQY
>TRBJ2-3|.|TRBV5-4
ASSTRLAGGPDTQY
>TRBJ1-2|few|TRBV7-2
ASSLRRGGNGYT
>TRBJ1-1|.|TRBV6-6
ASSSGGGGTEAF
>TRBJ1-5|.|TRBV29-1
SVSQGRDQPQH
>TRBJ1-2|once|TRBV6-6
ASRPGPYHGYT
>TRBJ1-3|.|TRBV9
ASSPRPGVGNTIY
>TRBJ1-1|.|TRBV28
ASSTPAGHEAF
>TRBJ1-1|.|TRBV19
ASSMWELNTEAF
>TRBJ1-3|.|TRBV9
ASSVASVGALLSGNTIY
>TRBJ2-7|.|TRBV6-1
ASSEAGLALPYEQY
>TRBJ1-2|.|TRBV11-2
ASSRTVLYGYT
>TRBJ2-4|.|TRBV12-5
ASGVGQGTDIQY
>TRBJ2-5|.|TRBV6-5
ASSNLLTGSQY
>TRBJ1-5|once|TRBV15
ATSREWVRLSNQPQH
>TRBJ1-5|.|TRBV7-9
ASSAFSNQPQH
>TRBJ2-2|.|TRBV4-2
ASSQGGGDVTGELF
>TRBJ1-6|.|TRBV11-2
ASSLASGTGNNSPLH
>TRBJ1-5|.|TRBV11-2
ASSWDRNQPQH
>TRBJ2-5|.|TRBV18
ASSPSGQGVKTQY
>TRBJ1-3|once|TRBV11-2
ASSDTRSGQRNTIY
>TRBJ2-5|.|TRBV30
AWSTTVETQY
>TRBJ1-1|once|TRBV28
ASSSGQGLTEAF
>TRBJ2-7|.|TRBV5-1
ASSLDNAYEQY
>TRBJ2-5|.|TRBV10-1
ASSEGLLSGQEETQY
>TRBJ1-5|.|TRBV27
ASSLDGVGPQH
>TRBJ2-7|.|TRBV30
AWSSGTGSYEQY
>TRBJ1-4|.|TRBV7-9
ASSASGTGNEKLF
>TRBJ2-1|.|TRBV19
ASLMRAAGYNEQF
>TRBJ1-6|.|TRBV5-1
ASSRDRDGSPLH
>TRBJ2-4|.|TRBV28
ASSLGGEGIQY
>TRBJ2-4|.|TRBV5-4
ASSVDGWGTKNIQY
>TRBJ1-2|.|TRBV7-2
ASSPSGTFYGYT
>TRBJ1-1|.|TRBV20-1
SARVLAEAF
>TRBJ2-2|.|TRBV6-6
ASSYQRTNTGELF
>TRBJ1-4|once|TRBV4-2
ASSQDPGTASTNEKLF
>TRBJ2-2|.|TRBV9
ASSPRLGQGGELF
>TRBJ1-6|.|TRBV5-1
ASSLEGSESSPLH
>TRBJ1-6|.|TRBV11-2
ASSSLRGIGSPLH
>TRBJ1-2|.|TRBV6-5
ASSLNSNGYT
>TRBJ2-3|.|TRBV7-8
ASSLGTSGISTDTQY
>TRBJ2-7|once|TRBV10-2
ASSDQYEQY
>TRBJ1-5|.|TRBV25-1
ASPGAAYSNQPQH
>TRBJ1-5|.|TRBV18
ASSPDRGNQPQH
>TRBJ2-7|.|TRBV4-1
ASSQDFASTYEQY
>TRBJ2-5|.|TRBV7-9
ASSLFWGVETQY
>TRBJ1-3|.|TRBV5-1
ASSLLTGASGNTIY
>TRBJ1-6|.|TRBV9
ASSVAGDNSPLH
>TRBJ2-7|.|TRBV6-6
ASSYSPTVAYEQY
>TRBJ2-2|few|TRBV12-5
ASGQGSGELF
>TRBJ2-5|.|TRBV27
ASSLSNGGTQY